The entry below describes one TCR beta chain. Once extracted for a subset, genomic DNA was divided evenly among several immunoSEQ plates. Per sorted-subset replicate PCR, input was approximately 180 ng DNA, representing about 32,000 T cell genomes. Assay: immunoSEQ multiplex PCR; the TCRdb copy retains only in-frame clones and omits some. The sample holds hundreds of thousands of clones, nearly 97% seen once. The naive CD8 fraction comprised CD45RO-negative cells positively selected for CCR7 and excluded terminally differentiated effector memory CD45RA+ cells. Donors were healthy HIV-negative adults without recent acute infections or vaccinations. This entry belongs to a study of shared clonotypes between healthy human individuals. In the study overall: CD4 naive and memory got three plates each, CD8 naive two, CD8 memory one.

The sample comprised naive CD8+ T cells sorted from blood. This sequence originates from a woman in her 30s in good health.

The CDR3 here is CAIRGPSNTGELFF. The CDR3 region has the DNA TGTGCCATCCGGGGTCCTAGTAACACCGGGGAGCTGTTTTTT. V and J are TRBV28 and TRBJ2-2, with a weak D call TRBD2 (5 bases). The CDR3 extends over 14 amino acids. The V gene's germline CDR1 is MDHEN and CDR2 SYDVKM. V was pared by 10 bases and J by 2 bases, with 14 bases between.